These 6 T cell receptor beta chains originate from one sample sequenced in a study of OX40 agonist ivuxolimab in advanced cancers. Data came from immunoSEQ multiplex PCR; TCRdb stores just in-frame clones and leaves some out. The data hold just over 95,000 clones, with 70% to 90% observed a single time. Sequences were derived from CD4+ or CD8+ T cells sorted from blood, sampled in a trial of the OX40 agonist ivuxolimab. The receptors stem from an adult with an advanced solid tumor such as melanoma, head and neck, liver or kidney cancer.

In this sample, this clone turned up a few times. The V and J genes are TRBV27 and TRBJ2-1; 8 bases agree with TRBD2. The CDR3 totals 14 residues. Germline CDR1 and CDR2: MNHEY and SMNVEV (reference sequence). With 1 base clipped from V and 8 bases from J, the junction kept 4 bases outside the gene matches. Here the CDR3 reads CASSLFGTSDEQFF. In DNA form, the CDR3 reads TGTGCCAGCAGTTTATTTGGGACTAGTGATGAGCAGTTCTTC.

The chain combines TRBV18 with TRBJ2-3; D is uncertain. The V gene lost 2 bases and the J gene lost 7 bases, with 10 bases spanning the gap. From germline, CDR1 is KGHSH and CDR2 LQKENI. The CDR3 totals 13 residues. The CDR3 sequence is CASSPTSENTQYF. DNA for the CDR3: TGTGCCAGCTCACCAACCTCTGAGAATACGCAGTATTTT.

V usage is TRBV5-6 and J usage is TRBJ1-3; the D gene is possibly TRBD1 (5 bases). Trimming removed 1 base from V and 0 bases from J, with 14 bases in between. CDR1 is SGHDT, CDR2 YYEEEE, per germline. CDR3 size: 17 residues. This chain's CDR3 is CASSLPITGSSGNTIYF. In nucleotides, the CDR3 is TGTGCCAGCAGCTTGCCTATTACAGGCTCCTCTGGAAACACCATATATTTT.

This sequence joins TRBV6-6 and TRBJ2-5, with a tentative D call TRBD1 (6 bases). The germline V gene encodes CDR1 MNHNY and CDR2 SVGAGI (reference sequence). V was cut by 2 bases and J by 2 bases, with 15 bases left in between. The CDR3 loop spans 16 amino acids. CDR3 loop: CASSYSQGLIQETQYF. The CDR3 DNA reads TGTGCCAGCAGTTACAGCCAGGGGCTTATACAAGAGACCCAGTACTTC.

The CDR3 protein is CASSRRTGGLYNEQFF. In nucleotides, the CDR3 is TGTGCCAGCAGCCGTAGGACAGGGGGCTTATACAATGAGCAGTTCTTC. The chain carries TRBV7-6 and TRBJ2-1, with TRBD1 matching over 11 bases. Germline V gene lookup returns CDR1 SGHVS and CDR2 FNYEAQ. V gave up 5 bases and J gave up 4 bases; unmatched junction bases: 7. The length of the CDR3 is 16 residues.

The CDR3 region has the DNA TGCGCCAGCAGCCAAGTGGGGAGGACTGAAGCTTTCTTT. Its translation: CASSQVGRTEAFF. This chain uses TRBV4-1 with TRBJ1-1; D gene ambiguous. The V and J ends lost 1 base and 5 bases respectively, with 8 bases between them. The length of the CDR3 is 13 residues. Germline-derived CDR1 and CDR2 are MGHRA and YSYEKL.